The following is a T cell receptor beta chain sequence with its context. A junction end diverges from the germline sequence, so it may reflect a read error. The CDR3 sequence is 14 residues long. CDR1 SEHNR and CDR2 FQNEAQ come from the germline V gene (reference sequence). The sample is drawn from a study of cytomegalovirus exposure and HLA in healthy donors. A multiplex PCR was run with 60 Vbeta primers and 13 Jbeta primers. TCRdb's copy holds only in-frame clones and misses some; the assay was immunoSEQ multiplex PCR. The sample holds some 100,000 clones; 81% are singletons and the top ten take roughly 2%.

This chain joins TRBV7-9 and TRBJ2-7, with D possibly TRBD1 on 6 matching bases. Sequenced material: PBMCs. The receptor was isolated from a woman under 40 in good health and CMV-seronegative. CDR3 amino acids: CSSSLYQGPYEQYF. For the CDR3, the DNA is TGTTCCAGCAGCTTGTATCAGGGGCCCTACGAGCAGTACTTC.